The 12 T cell receptor beta chains listed next were all sequenced from one sample in a study of response to subunit inactivated influenza vaccine. TCRdb itself ran the RT-PCR reads through MiXCR, one entry per CDR3 protein. The repertoire holds a few hundred thousand distinct CDR3 sequences, with 22% as singletons. The sample consisted of PBMCs from blood, taken less than 22 months after vaccination. Receptor source: a man aged 50 to 75 who received an inactivated influenza vaccine.

This clonotype came up a few times. The chain combines TRBV29-1 with TRBJ2-7, with TRBD2 as a possible D gene (6 bases). Trimming left V 3 bases short and J 6 bases short, with 9 bases between. The CDR3 consists of 11 residues. CDR1 SQVTM and CDR2 ANQGSEA come from the germline V gene. CDR3 coding DNA: TGCAGCGTTGACACCGGGGGCGAGCAGTACTTC. Residues: CSVDTGGEQYF.

J is TRBJ1-2 and V is TRBV20-1; D remains ambiguous. CDR3 size: 14 residues. Germline CDR1 DFQATT, CDR2 SNEGSKA (reference sequence). CDR3 region: CTAGSPKGFYGYTF. DNA for the CDR3: TGCACCGCGGGTAGTCCCAAGGGTTTCTATGGCTACACCTTC.

In its sample, this clonotype was seen a few times. This chain's CDR3 is CASGSQGLAGETQYF. In DNA, the CDR3 is TGTGCTAGTGGTTCCCAAGGACTAGCGGGGGAGACCCAGTACTTC. The V and J genes are TRBV12-5 and TRBJ2-5; 12 bases are a match to TRBD2. CDR1 is LGHNT, CDR2 FRNRAP, per germline. The J segment lost 5 bases and the V segment lost 4 bases, leaving 5 bases of the junction unmatched. This CDR3 contains 15 residues.

The sample holds a few counts of this clonotype. The CDR3 sequence: CASSQEKDSDMNTEAFF. CDR3 sequence (DNA): TGTGCCAGCAGCCAAGAGAAGGACAGCGACATGAACACTGAAGCTTTCTTT. The rearrangement joins TRBV3-1 to TRBJ1-1, with D perhaps matching TRBD1 (6 bases). Trimming stripped 0 bases from V and 0 bases from J, with 14 bases between. CDR1 is LGHDT, CDR2 YNNKEL, per germline (reference sequence). The CDR3 has 17 amino acids.

The J gene is TRBJ2-1, the V gene TRBV7-2; no definite D call. CDR1 is SGHTA, CDR2 FQGNSA, per germline. The CDR3 runs to 14 residues. Trimming removed 2 bases at V and 4 bases at J, with 9 bases between. The CDR3 region is CASSLRARYNEQFF. For the CDR3, the DNA is TGTGCCAGCAGCTTACGGGCTAGATACAATGAGCAGTTCTTC.

The CDR3 loop is CASSHGRSDTQYF. The CDR3 nucleotides read TGTGCCAGCAGCCACGGGCGGAGCGATACGCAGTATTTT. The J gene is TRBJ2-3, the V gene TRBV5-6, with unresolved D. CDR1 and CDR2 (germline): SGHDT, YYEEEE. The CDR3 runs to 13 residues. Trimming pared 4 bases from V and 6 bases from J, leaving 12 bases between.

The chain couples TRBV6-1 to TRBJ2-2, with 10 bases matching TRBD2. The CDR3 is 15 residues long. Looked up from germline, CDR1 is MNHNS and CDR2 is SASEGT. The V and J ends lost 6 bases and 7 bases, in that order; junction bases with no gene match: 8. The chain's CDR3 is CASRTLAGVIGELFF. The CDR3 region has the DNA TGTGCCAGCAGGACCCTAGCGGGGGTCATCGGGGAGCTGTTTTTT.

The chain couples TRBV20-1 to TRBJ2-5; D possibly corresponds to TRBD2 (5 bases). From germline, CDR1 is DFQATT and CDR2 SNEGSKA (reference sequence). The V and J ends lost 1 base and 5 bases respectively, with 23 bases between them. The CDR3 consists of 17 residues. CDR3 protein: CSARGVGSRAVVETQYF. The DNA of the CDR3 is TGCAGTGCTAGAGGTGTGGGCTCTAGAGCGGTTGTTGAGACCCAGTACTTC.

J is TRBJ2-7 and V is TRBV6-2 or TRBV6-3; 7 positions agree with TRBD1. Germline V gene sequence: CDR1 MNHEY, CDR2 SVGEGT. The junction had 5 bases not matched to a gene; V was cut back by 7 bases and J by 2 bases. The CDR3 length is 13 residues. The CDR3 sequence: CASTDRVPYEQYF. CDR3 DNA sequence: TGTGCCAGCACCGACAGGGTCCCCTACGAGCAGTACTTC.

The genes are TRBV6-1 and TRBJ2-5, with D uncertain. Germline assignment: CDR1 MNHNS and CDR2 SASEGT. The CDR3 runs 15 residues. With 6 bases removed from V and 4 bases from J, the gap between germline ends came to 18 bases. CDR3 region: CASSNQRGLRETQYF. CDR3 in DNA: TGTGCCAGCAGCAACCAAAGAGGATTGAGAGAGACCCAGTACTTC.

This clonotype appeared once. The rearrangement uses TRBV4-2 and TRBJ2-3, with a possible D match to TRBD2 (6 bases). V lost 2 bases and J 6 bases, leaving 18 bases between the germline ends. Germline CDR1 LGHNA, CDR2 YNFKEQ. The CDR3 covers 16 residues. In DNA form, the CDR3 reads TGTGCCAGCAGCCAAATGGGAGGTACAGGAGGGGATACGCAGTATTTT. It encodes CASSQMGGTGGDTQYF.

This clonotype came up a few times. V and J are TRBV29-1 and TRBJ2-3, with 9 bases aligning to TRBD1. Trimming removed 3 bases from V and 2 bases from J; junction bases left unmatched: 6. The CDR3 extends over 15 amino acids. The V gene's germline CDR1 is SQVTM and CDR2 ANQGSEA. The CDR3 region is CSVDPGQGFTDTQYF. CDR3 bases: TGCAGCGTTGACCCGGGACAGGGATTCACAGATACGCAGTATTTT.